These 31 T cell receptor beta chains came from one sample sequenced in a study of siplizumab effects on memory and regulatory T cells. TCRdb keeps only in-frame clones here, not all; method: immunoSEQ multiplex PCR. Of 99,000 or so clones detected, over 90% appear once; the ten largest clones hold approximately 1.2%. Sequencing was carried out using non-Treg CD4+ T cells sorted from blood. These receptors were obtained from a human donor in good health.

CDR3 loop: CASSPPFPNYGYTF. The DNA of the CDR3 is TGTGCCAGCTCACCACCGTTTCCTAACTATGGCTACACCTTC. The rearrangement joins TRBV18 to TRBJ1-2; D is uncertain. The germline V gene encodes CDR1 KGHSH and CDR2 LQKENI. The CDR3 is 14 residues long. The V end was cut by 0 bases, the J end by 0 bases, with 5 bases between.

V usage is TRBV10-2 and J usage is TRBJ1-1; possibly TRBD1 for D (6 bases). Trimming took off 8 bases at V and 1 base at J, with 14 bases between the two ends. The CDR3 length is 14 residues. CDR1 is WSHSY and CDR2 is SAAADI in the germline V gene. Written as DNA, the CDR3 is TGCGCCAGCGGAGGGGTCAGGGGGAACACTGAAGCTTTCTTT. It encodes CASGGVRGNTEAFF.

The chain employs TRBV2 and TRBJ2-5; 10 positions match TRBD1. The CDR3 extends over 15 amino acids. Germline-derived CDR1 and CDR2 are SNHLY and FYNNEI. Trimming cost V 3 bases and J 5 bases; bases outside gene matches: 6. CDR3 coding DNA: TGTGCCAGCAGTGAGGAGACAGGGGGCATGGAGACCCAGTACTTC. This gives the protein CASSEETGGMETQYF.

V gene TRBV19 combines with J gene TRBJ2-2, with 7 bases that match TRBD1. Germline CDR1 reads LNHDA; CDR2 reads SQIVND (reference sequence). The CDR3 is 16 residues long. V dropped 1 base and J dropped 3; count of bases not matched to a gene: 5. For the CDR3, the DNA is TGTGCCAGTAGTATAGGGAACAGGGGTGACACCGGGGAGCTGTTTTTT. Amino acids: CASSIGNRGDTGELFF.

V and J are TRBV4-1 and TRBJ2-2; 9 bases agree with TRBD1. This CDR3 is built from 16 residues. Germline values: CDR1 MGHRA, CDR2 YSYEKL. V lost 4 bases to trimming and J lost 5 bases; unmatched junction nucleotides: 8. CDR3 DNA: TGCGCCAGCAGCCGAGTAGGGACAGGGAGGACCGGGGAGCTGTTTTTT. Translated: CASSRVGTGRTGELFF.

The J gene is TRBJ2-7, the V gene TRBV7-9; no clear D. Germline assignment: CDR1 SEHNR and CDR2 FQNEAQ (reference sequence). V was clipped by 7 bases and J by 2 bases, with 12 bases between them. This CDR3 region has 13 residues. CDR3 nucleotide sequence: TGTGCCAGCACCGAAAATCAGGCCTACGAGCAGTACTTC. It translates to CASTENQAYEQYF.

This chain's CDR3 is CASTREPTDTQYF. For the CDR3, the DNA is TGTGCCAGCACTCGGGAACCCACAGATACGCAGTATTTT. The gene calls are TRBV9 and TRBJ2-3, with TRBD2 as a possible D gene (5 bases). The CDR3 has 13 residues. Germline V lookup: CDR1 SGDLS, CDR2 YYNGEE. V was pared by 6 bases and J by 2 bases, with 10 bases between.

The gene calls are TRBV18 and TRBJ2-1; 9 bases match TRBD2. The V and J ends lost 2 bases and 7 bases, in that order; junction bases with no gene match: 9. The germline gives CDR1 KGHSH, CDR2 LQKENI. CDR3 length equals 16 residues. CDR3: CASSPGASGNTNEQFF. CDR3 DNA sequence: TGTGCCAGCTCACCAGGGGCTAGCGGGAACACTAATGAGCAGTTCTTC.

The chain carries TRBV18 and TRBJ2-5; D is perhaps TRBD1 (5 bases). The CDR3 sequence is 13 residues long. V lost 4 bases and J lost 5, with 11 bases in between. Per germline, CDR1 KGHSH and CDR2 LQKENI. CDR3 in amino acids: CASSQGQRETQYF. The CDR3 DNA reads as TGTGCCAGCTCACAGGGGCAGAGGGAGACCCAGTACTTC.

This chain joins TRBV7-9 and TRBJ2-2; TRBD1 aligns across 8 bases. V gave up 4 bases and J gave up 0 bases; unmatched junction bases: 7. The CDR3 spans 17 residues. The germline V gene encodes CDR1 SEHNR and CDR2 FQNEAQ (reference sequence). Here the CDR3 reads CASSWDRNLANTGELFF. CDR3 nucleotide sequence: TGTGCCAGCAGCTGGGACAGGAACCTAGCGAACACCGGGGAGCTGTTTTTT.

The chain has TRBV9 and TRBJ2-1; 7 bases map to TRBD1. V shed 0 bases and J 10 bases; nucleotides not matched to a gene: 16. The CDR3 consists of 17 residues. The V gene's germline CDR1 is SGDLS and CDR2 YYNGEE. The CDR3 DNA reads as TGTGCCAGCAGCGTAGATTTCGGTAGGACAGGTTATCACGAGCAGTTCTTC. As protein: CASSVDFGRTGYHEQFF.

This clone was seen only once. This chain links TRBV5-1 with TRBJ1-1; D gene uncertain. V gave up 0 bases and J gave up 2 bases, with 8 bases separating them. There are 14 residues in the CDR3. CDR1 and CDR2 from the germline V gene are SGHRS and YFSETQ. As DNA, the CDR3 is TGCGCCAGCAGCTTGGGTCCGACCAACACTGAAGCTTTCTTT. This gives the protein CASSLGPTNTEAFF.

The chain links TRBV7-8 to TRBJ1-2, with D maybe TRBD1 (5 bases). CDR1 and CDR2 (germline): SGHVS, FQNEAQ. This CDR3 has 15 residues. V shed 0 bases and J shed 8 bases, with 16 bases lying between them. The CDR3: CASSLAREGYYGYTF. As DNA, the CDR3 is TGTGCCAGCAGCTTAGCGCGAGAGGGGTATTACGGCTACACCTTC.

V is TRBV5-6 and J is TRBJ1-1; maybe TRBD1 (5 bases). The CDR3 contains 14 residues. V was clipped by 2 bases and J by 6 bases, with 14 bases between them. Looked up from germline, CDR1 is SGHDT and CDR2 is YYEEEE. The CDR3 region is CASSFGGGGSEAFF. The CDR3 DNA is TGTGCCAGCAGCTTTGGGGGTGGAGGCTCTGAAGCTTTCTTT.

The V and J genes are TRBV2 and TRBJ1-3, with TRBD1 matching over 7 bases. The CDR3 has 14 residues. The V and J ends lost 5 bases and 3 bases, in that order; junction bases with no gene match: 4. Germline lookup yields CDR1 SNHLY and CDR2 FYNNEI. CDR3 in amino acids: CASSPDRVGNTIYF. In DNA form, the CDR3 reads TGTGCCAGCAGTCCCGACAGGGTTGGAAACACCATATATTTT.

The rearrangement links TRBV4-2 to TRBJ1-3; D remains ambiguous. Trimming left V 4 bases short and J 4 bases short, with 14 bases between. The germline V gene has CDR1 LGHNA and CDR2 YNFKEQ. This CDR3 is built from 15 residues. The chain's CDR3 is CASSPSKAVGNTIYF. In nucleotides, the CDR3 is TGTGCCAGCAGCCCAAGCAAGGCAGTAGGAAACACCATATATTTT.

The J gene is TRBJ1-6, the V gene TRBV7-3; unclear D gene. CDR1 and CDR2 from the germline V gene are SGHTA and FQGTGA. This CDR3 contains 13 residues. V lost 0 bases to trimming and J lost 6 bases, with 3 bases between them. For the CDR3, the DNA is TGTGCCAGCAGCTTAACGGGTAATTCACCCCTCCACTTT. Translated: CASSLTGNSPLHF.

The V call is TRBV5-6, the J call TRBJ1-1; weak D call: TRBD1 (5 bases). V was pared by 0 bases and J by 0 bases, with 9 bases between. Germline V gene data show CDR1 as SGHDT and CDR2 as YYEEEE. The length of the CDR3 is 15 residues. In DNA form, the CDR3 reads TGTGCCAGCAGCTTGGCAGGCAGGGTGAACACTGAAGCTTTCTTT. It specifies CASSLAGRVNTEAFF.

J is TRBJ2-7 and V is TRBV6-6, with D perhaps matching TRBD1 (6 bases). The CDR3 contains 12 residues. V was trimmed by 7 bases and J by 4 bases, leaving 11 bases between them. Per germline, CDR1 MNHNY and CDR2 SVGAGI (reference sequence). CDR3: CASTGQKYEQYF. DNA for the CDR3: TGTGCCAGCACCGGACAGAAATACGAGCAGTACTTC.

The chain is built from TRBV18 and TRBJ1-1; D call uncertain. The CDR3 runs 14 residues. V was pared by 7 bases and J by 3 bases, with 15 bases between. Germline lookup yields CDR1 KGHSH and CDR2 LQKENI. The CDR3 bases are TGTGCCAGCTGTCAAAGGGCTGGGGACACTGAAGCTTTCTTT. It codes for CASCQRAGDTEAFF.

The J gene is TRBJ2-5, the V gene TRBV10-2, with 10 bases that match TRBD2. The ends lost 5 bases at V and 7 bases at J; junction bases unmatched: 4. This CDR3 is 13 amino acids long. The germline gives CDR1 WSHSY, CDR2 SAAADI. In DNA, the CDR3 is TGCGCCAGCAGTTCTAGCGGGAGTGTGACCCAGTACTTC. Its translation is CASSSSGSVTQYF.

The chain recombines TRBV7-3 with TRBJ2-2, with D possibly matching TRBD2 (5 bases). Germline CDR1 is SGHTA and CDR2 is FQGTGA. CDR3 length: 14 amino acids. V lost 3 bases, J lost 0 bases, and 5 bases lay in between. The CDR3 sequence is CASSFGTNTGELFF. CDR3 DNA: TGTGCCAGCAGCTTCGGGACGAACACCGGGGAGCTGTTTTTT.

This clone was recorded only once. The gene calls are TRBV27 and TRBJ1-2; no firm D call. Trimming shortened V by 2 bases and J by 2 bases, and 9 bases separated the two germline ends. The CDR3 has 14 residues. Germline CDR1 is MNHEY and CDR2 is SMNVEV (reference sequence). CDR3 in amino acids: CASSLAGSNYGYTF. The CDR3 region has the DNA TGTGCCAGCAGTTTAGCGGGGTCCAACTATGGCTACACCTTC.

The chain couples TRBV28 to TRBJ1-2; tentative D call: TRBD1 (6 bases). The CDR3 runs 13 residues. V lost 5 bases and J lost 4, with 11 bases in between. Looked up from germline, CDR1 is MDHEN and CDR2 is SYDVKM. The CDR3 DNA sequence: TGTGCCAGCAGTACAGGGACCCGCTATGGCTACACCTTC. Protein product: CASSTGTRYGYTF.

This chain connects TRBV28 to TRBJ2-6; D remains ambiguous. Germline CDR1 and CDR2: MDHEN and SYDVKM. Trimming took 2 bases from V and 0 from J, leaving 8 bases between them. This CDR3 has 16 amino acids. CDR3 in amino acids: CASSLGVTSGANVLTF. The CDR3 DNA reads TGTGCCAGCAGTTTAGGTGTCACCTCTGGGGCCAACGTCCTGACTTTC.

The rearrangement joins TRBV19 to TRBJ2-7; no clear D gene. Germline V lookup: CDR1 LNHDA, CDR2 SQIVND (reference sequence). V lost 5 bases, J lost 1 base, and 9 bases lay in between. CDR3 length: 13 residues. CDR3 sequence reads: CASSGLGSYEQYF. The DNA of the CDR3 is TGTGCCAGTAGTGGGCTGGGTTCCTACGAGCAGTACTTC.

The rearrangement uses TRBV2 and TRBJ1-1; D is uncertain. This CDR3 contains 13 residues. Per the germline V gene, CDR1 is SNHLY and CDR2 is FYNNEI. V lost 8 bases to trimming and J lost 3 bases, with 13 bases between them. The CDR3 coding sequence is TGTGCCAGCCGTTTGAATCGGGACACTGAAGCTTTCTTT. Translation: CASRLNRDTEAFF.

As to this clone: Distinct nucleotide sequences in the sample also encode this CDR3. The chain is built from TRBV30 and TRBJ2-7; D remains ambiguous. With 0 bases removed from V and 6 bases from J, the gap between germline ends came to 9 bases. Per germline, CDR1 GTSNPN and CDR2 SVGIG (reference sequence). CDR3 length: 12 residues. CDR3 in DNA: TGTGCCTGGAGTGTTTTAGGAACCGAGCAGTACTTC. This sequence encodes CAWSVLGTEQYF.

The chain carries TRBV11-2 and TRBJ1-4; D gene ambiguous. The V gene's germline CDR1 is SGHAT and CDR2 FQNNGV. This CDR3 is 19 amino acids long. V shed 1 base and J shed 7 bases, with 25 bases lying between them. CDR3 nucleotides: TGTGCCAGCAGCTTAGTGGGCTGGGCTCAGAGGAACCTTAGTGAAAAACTGTTTTTT. It codes for CASSLVGWAQRNLSEKLFF.

V is TRBV25-1 and J is TRBJ2-2; 16 bases are a match to TRBD2. The V gene end was trimmed by 8 bases and the J gene end by 7 bases; junction bases not matched to a gene: 7. CDR3 length: 16 residues. Per the germline V gene, CDR1 is MGHDK and CDR2 is SYGVNS. CDR3: CASGGLAGGPGGELFF. CDR3 DNA sequence: TGTGCCAGCGGGGGACTAGCGGGAGGGCCGGGCGGGGAGCTGTTTTTT.

Here the CDR3 DNA reads TGCGCCAGCAGCTGGGGACTGGCACCCGAAACTTCCAATGAGCAGTTCTTC. Its protein product is CASSWGLAPETSNEQFF. The rearrangement links TRBV5-1 to TRBJ2-1; D may be TRBD2 (6 bases). This CDR3 is 17 amino acids long. Germline V lookup: CDR1 SGHRS, CDR2 YFSETQ. V was pared by 3 bases and J by 6 bases, with 22 bases between.